This TCR beta chain was profiled in a study of spatial heterogeneity in lung cancer. General study results and limits: It was found that expanded intratumoral alpha and beta TCR counts tracked tumor mutation counts.

The table lists this clonotype with many counts. Its matching antigen is unknown. V was pared by 7 bases and J by 1 base, with 12 bases of the junction left unmatched. The germline V gene has CDR1 LGHNA and CDR2 YSLEER. CDR3 length equals 17 residues. Via MiXCR, TCRdb re-called the 5' RACE reads, giving one row per CDR3 protein. This table has about 22,000 distinct CDR3 sequences, roughly 3% appearing once. Described time point: sample taken at primary tumor resection. Sequencing used lung tumor tissue, obtained at surgery. The chain combines TRBV4-3 with TRBJ2-2, with 7 bases fitting TRBD2. This TCR derives from a male donor with early-stage non-small cell lung cancer. DNA for the CDR3: TGCGCCAGCAACCCAGAAGCGGGATGGCAGAACACCGGGGAGCTGTTTTTT. This codes for CASNPEAGWQNTGELFF.